Below are 30 T cell receptor beta chains sequenced from a single sample in a study of T-cell reconstitution after alpha-beta-depleted transplantation in children. The library targeted TCRbeta and was prepared with unique molecular identifiers. TCRdb re-called the PCR reads with MiXCR, one entry per CDR3 protein. The sample holds under 450,000 distinct CDR3 sequences, about 14% seen once. The material sequenced was PBMCs, taken from the stem cell graft. The origin of the receptors is a human donor who donated a stem cell graft to a child with Fanconi anemia.

This clonotype was observed a handful of times. The chain has TRBV12-3 or TRBV12-4 and TRBJ1-2, with D unclear. Trimming removed 1 base from V and 9 bases from J, with 12 bases in between. The CDR3 has 13 amino acids. The CDR3 reads CASSLGTAARYTF. CDR3 sequence (DNA): TGTGCCAGCAGTTTAGGGACTGCGGCTCGCTACACCTTC.

The table lists this clonotype with many counts. The chain is built from TRBV6-1 and TRBJ1-2, with D tentatively TRBD1 (6 bases). Germline assignment: CDR1 MNHNS and CDR2 SASEGT. With 6 bases removed from V and 3 bases from J, the gap between germline ends came to 20 bases. The CDR3 contains 16 residues. The CDR3 region has the DNA TGTGCCAGCAGCAAAACGGTGGGGGCAAATTACTATGGCTACACCTTC. Protein: CASSKTVGANYYGYTF.

V usage is TRBV10-1 and J usage is TRBJ2-7; the D gene is possibly TRBD2 (6 bases). Germline lookup yields CDR1 WNHNN and CDR2 SYGVQD (reference sequence). Deletions cut 8 bases from V and 5 bases from J, with 16 bases between. This CDR3 contains 13 residues. CDR3 DNA: TGCGCCAGCGCCAGGGAGGAAAAAAACGAGCAGTACTTC. It is translated as CASAREEKNEQYF.

There are many counts of this clonotype. The rearrangement joins TRBV7-2 to TRBJ1-1; D perhaps matches TRBD1 (6 bases). Per the germline V gene, CDR1 is SGHTA and CDR2 is FQGNSA. The V end lost 5 bases, the J end lost 4 bases, and 14 bases lay between the germline ends. CDR3 size: 14 residues. The CDR3 DNA is TGTGCCAGCAGCGGGACAAGGAGGAGCACTGAAGCTTTCTTT. As protein: CASSGTRRSTEAFF.

This clonotype was counted many times. The rearrangement links TRBV5-1 to TRBJ1-2; D gene ambiguous. Germline assignment: CDR1 SGHRS and CDR2 YFSETQ. V was shortened by 2 bases and J by 8 bases, with 16 bases between the two germline ends. This CDR3 is 14 amino acids long. The CDR3 DNA follows: TGCGCCAGCAGCTTCGGATCGGGATCATCCGGCTACACCTTC. Amino acids: CASSFGSGSSGYTF.

This clonotype turned up a few times. Given a much more abundant clone one base away, this may be a read error. The genes are TRBV7-2 and TRBJ2-7; the D gene is possibly TRBD2 (6 bases). V lost 1 base and J 6 bases, leaving 19 bases between the germline ends. This CDR3 region has 16 residues. Germline CDR1 SGHTA, CDR2 FQGNSA. CDR3 DNA sequence: TGTGCCAGCAGCTTAGTCCCCCGGGGGAGTAGAGCCGAGCAGTACTTC. This translates into CASSLVPRGSRAEQYF.

A word on this clonotype: Likely a read error: the CDR3 ends without its conserved phenylalanine or tryptophan. The limits of the CDR3 on the DNA are not certain, so only TCRdb's listed CDR3 is given. The V gene is TRBV6-5, the J gene TRBJ2-7; the table's D call, TRBD1, was not checked against the DNA. The CDR3 sequence runs 11 residues, both termini included. Per the germline V gene, CDR1 is MNHEY and CDR2 is SVGAGI. The CDR3: CASSYAPDTWG.

This clonotype was recorded a few times. The genes are TRBV11-1 and TRBJ2-5; 7 nucleotides match TRBD2. Germline V CDR1 and CDR2: SGHAT, FQDESV (reference sequence). The junction had 8 bases not matched to a gene; V was cut back by 0 bases and J by 7 bases. The CDR3 totals 15 residues. The CDR3 bases are TGTGCCAGCAGCTTAGCGCCGATAGGGAGGGCGACCCAGTACTTC. It yields the protein CASSLAPIGRATQYF. The whole variable domain, filled in from reference TRBV11-1 and TRBJ2-5, reads EAEVAQSPRYKITEKSQAVAFWCDPISGHATLYWYRQILGQGPELLVQFQDESVVDDSQLPKDRFSAERLKGVDSTLKIQPAELGDSAMYLCASSLAPIGRATQYFGPGTRLLVL.

In its sample, this clonotype was seen many times. The chain has TRBV20-1 and TRBJ2-3; D is unclear. The CDR3 has 14 amino acids. CDR1 and CDR2 (germline): DFQATT, SNEGSKA (reference sequence). The V gene lost 3 bases and the J gene lost 1 base, with 11 bases spanning the gap. CDR3 nucleotide sequence: TGCAGTGCTAGGATCTCGGTGGGCACAGATACGCAGTATTTT. Protein sequence: CSARISVGTDTQYF.

This clonotype was observed a handful of times. V usage is TRBV10-3 and J usage is TRBJ2-2; 8 bases line up with TRBD1. The CDR3 loop spans 15 amino acids. V lost 6 bases to trimming and J lost 3 bases; unmatched junction nucleotides: 6. Looked up from germline, CDR1 is ENHRY and CDR2 is SYGVKD. The chain's CDR3 is CAISLYRGDTGELFF. The CDR3 nucleotides are TGTGCCATCAGCTTATACAGGGGGGACACCGGGGAGCTGTTTTTT.

This clonotype appeared many times. The J gene is TRBJ2-1, the V gene TRBV5-1; D is unresolved. Per the germline V gene, CDR1 is SGHRS and CDR2 is YFSETQ. The CDR3 length is 15 residues. The V gene lost 0 bases and the J gene lost 1 base, with 8 bases spanning the gap. The CDR3 loop reads CASSLVSGSYNEQFF. In nucleotides, the CDR3 is TGCGCCAGCAGCTTGGTTTCAGGTTCCTACAATGAGCAGTTCTTC.

This clonotype occurred a few times. J is TRBJ2-1 and V is TRBV7-9; 12 bases fit TRBD2. The V gene end was trimmed by 2 bases and the J gene end by 6 bases; junction bases not matched to a gene: 8. CDR1 SEHNR and CDR2 FQNEAQ come from the germline V gene (reference sequence). This CDR3 is 17 amino acids long. The DNA of the CDR3 is TGTGCCAGCAGCTTACAGTCGGGGGGACTAGCGGGCAATGAGCAGTTCTTC. Translating gives CASSLQSGGLAGNEQFF.

This clonotype was observed at least ten times. The genes are TRBV2 and TRBJ1-5; 7 bases align to TRBD1. The CDR3 spans 15 residues. Germline CDR1 and CDR2: SNHLY and FYNNEI. V lost 6 bases, J lost 4 bases, and 9 bases stayed unmatched. The CDR3 nucleotides are TGTGCCAGCAGGGGGTTACAGGGGAGTAATCAGCCCCAGCATTTT. Protein: CASRGLQGSNQPQHF.

This clonotype appeared many times. The rearrangement joins TRBV6-5 to TRBJ2-1; 9 nucleotides align to TRBD1. Germline trimming cut 4 bases from V and 8 bases from J; bases unmatched to any gene: 12. CDR3 length: 16 residues. Germline CDR1 and CDR2: MNHEY and SVGAGI. The CDR3 DNA reads TGTGCCAGCAGTTCGACCCGGACAGGGGTGGGCGATGAGCAGTTCTTC. This gives the protein CASSSTRTGVGDEQFF.

This chain joins TRBV27 and TRBJ2-1, with no clear D. The length of the CDR3 is 15 residues. Germline CDR1 MNHEY, CDR2 SMNVEV (reference sequence). The V end lost 7 bases, the J end lost 5 bases, and 18 bases lay between the germline ends. CDR3 protein: CASTSWGGLNNEQFF. The CDR3 region has the DNA TGTGCCAGCACCTCGTGGGGTGGTCTAAACAATGAGCAGTTCTTC.

This clonotype came up many times. This rearrangement joins TRBV20-1 to TRBJ2-4; no definite D call. The CDR3 is 14 amino acids. The V end lost 0 bases, the J end lost 0 bases, and 6 bases lay between the germline ends. In germline, CDR1 is DFQATT, CDR2 SNEGSKA (reference sequence). CDR3 nucleotides: TGCAGTGCTAGAGAGGGATCAGCCAAAAACATTCAGTACTTC. Translating it yields CSAREGSAKNIQYF.

The chain combines TRBV20-1 with TRBJ2-7; no clear D. Between the trimmed V and J ends, which lost 4 bases and 3 bases, there was a span of 7 bases. The CDR3 runs to 11 residues. Germline lookup yields CDR1 DFQATT and CDR2 SNEGSKA (reference sequence). CDR3 residues: CSATDHYEQYF. CDR3 sequence (DNA): TGCAGTGCTACCGACCACTACGAGCAGTACTTC.

This clonotype turned up a few times. This chain connects TRBV7-2 to TRBJ2-2; D remains unclear. CDR1 SGHTA and CDR2 FQGNSA come from the germline V gene. The V end was cut by 3 bases, the J end by 4 bases, with 3 bases between. The CDR3 covers 12 residues. The CDR3 coding sequence is TGTGCCAGCAGCTTTGCCACCGGGGAGCTGTTTTTT. It is translated as CASSFATGELFF.

The chain is built from TRBV6-2 or TRBV6-3 and TRBJ1-1; D is ambiguous. In germline, CDR1 is MNHEY, CDR2 SVGEGT. The CDR3 consists of 13 residues. V lost 5 bases, J lost 1 base, and 8 bases lay in between. The CDR3 loop reads CASSILSNTEAFF. The CDR3 DNA sequence: TGTGCCAGCAGTATACTGTCGAACACTGAAGCTTTCTTT.

V is TRBV5-1 and J is TRBJ1-6; no clear D. The CDR3 loop spans 13 amino acids. CDR1 and CDR2 from the germline V gene are SGHRS and YFSETQ. Trimming removed 4 bases at V and 8 bases at J, with 10 bases between. The CDR3 reads CASSTQQHSPLHF. The CDR3, as DNA: TGCGCCAGCAGCACCCAACAGCATTCACCCCTCCACTTT.

This clonotype was seen more than once but under ten times. V gene TRBV6-1 combines with J gene TRBJ1-5; unclear D gene. The V gene's germline CDR1 is MNHNS and CDR2 SASEGT. This CDR3 comprises 13 residues. Trimming took off 6 bases at V and 5 bases at J, with 11 bases between the two ends. The CDR3 coding sequence is TGTGCCAGCAGCCTACATCCGGATCAGCCCCAGCATTTT. It yields the protein CASSLHPDQPQHF.

This clonotype was detected ten times or more. V and J are TRBV11-2 and TRBJ2-5; D is unclear. The length of the CDR3 is 13 residues. The germline V and J ends were trimmed by 4 bases and 1 base, with 7 bases remaining between them. The germline V gene has CDR1 SGHAT and CDR2 FQNNGV. The CDR3 coding sequence is TGTGCCAGCAGCTCAGACATCCAAGAGACCCAGTACTTC. Amino acids: CASSSDIQETQYF.

There are a few counts of this clonotype. The V gene is TRBV10-3, the J gene TRBJ2-2; D could derive from TRBD1 or TRBD2 (6 bases each). There are 14 residues in the CDR3. The germline CDR1 and CDR2 sequences are ENHRY and SYGVKD. V lost 7 bases to trimming and J lost 6 bases, with 15 bases between them. CDR3 in DNA: TGTGCCATCAATTCGGGGGCGGGATCCGGGGAGCTGTTTTTT. It encodes CAINSGAGSGELFF.

The V and J genes are TRBV5-1 and TRBJ1-1; TRBD1 might be the D (6 bases). This CDR3 comprises 15 residues. V dropped 8 bases and J dropped 1 base, with 18 bases sitting between them. From germline, CDR1 is SGHRS and CDR2 YFSETQ. The CDR3 loop reads CASRLLGGTNTEAFF. CDR3 nucleotides: TGCGCCAGTCGTCTCCTAGGGGGGACGAACACTGAAGCTTTCTTT.

The table lists this clonotype with a few counts. V and J are TRBV7-8 and TRBJ1-5; D might be TRBD1 (5 bases). Germline CDR1 SGHVS, CDR2 FQNEAQ. V lost 1 base and J 5 bases, leaving 12 bases between the germline ends. The CDR3 loop spans 15 amino acids. CDR3 loop: CASSLERDGYQPQHF. For the CDR3, the DNA is TGTGCCAGCAGCTTAGAAAGGGACGGATATCAGCCCCAGCATTTT.

The V call is TRBV19, the J call TRBJ2-3, with a possible D match to TRBD1 (5 bases). The CDR3 is made up of 13 amino acids. The germline CDR1 and CDR2 sequences are LNHDA and SQIVND (reference sequence). V lost 10 bases to trimming and J lost 0 bases, with 11 bases between them. As DNA, the CDR3 is TGTGCCACCAGACAGACCAGCACAGATACGCAGTATTTT. It specifies CATRQTSTDTQYF.

This chain connects TRBV9 to TRBJ1-1; possibly TRBD1 for D (5 bases). Trimming pared 3 bases from V and 3 bases from J, leaving 9 bases between. The CDR3 has 13 amino acids. CDR1 SGDLS and CDR2 YYNGEE come from the germline V gene. CDR3 loop: CASSGAQDTEAFF. CDR3 nucleotide sequence: TGTGCCAGCAGCGGGGCACAGGACACTGAAGCTTTCTTT.

This sequence joins TRBV7-9 and TRBJ1-2; 8 bases agree with TRBD1. The CDR3 is 15 residues long. Germline CDR1 and CDR2: SEHNR and FQNEAQ (reference sequence). The junction had 5 bases not matched to a gene; V was cut back by 3 bases and J by 2 bases. The CDR3 here is CASSFSGGKNYGYTF. As DNA, the CDR3 is TGTGCCAGCAGCTTCTCAGGGGGCAAAAACTATGGCTACACCTTC.

This clonotype was picked up many times. The chain is built from TRBV4-3 and TRBJ2-1, with no clear D. Trimming removed 0 bases at V and 0 bases at J, with 12 bases between. This CDR3 has 17 amino acids. Germline lookup yields CDR1 LGHNA and CDR2 YSLEER. CDR3 loop: CASSQDLPSFSYNEQFF. CDR3 coding DNA: TGCGCCAGCAGCCAAGATCTCCCGTCCTTCTCCTACAATGAGCAGTTCTTC.

This clonotype came up a few times. The chain uses TRBV30 and TRBJ2-7; TRBD1 aligns across 9 bases. V lost 3 bases to trimming and J lost 4 bases; unmatched junction nucleotides: 7. CDR3 length: 14 residues. The germline CDR1 and CDR2 sequences are GTSNPN and SVGIG (reference sequence). The CDR3 here is CAWRAGQGPYEQYF. DNA for the CDR3: TGTGCCTGGAGGGCGGGACAGGGTCCTTACGAGCAGTACTTC.